This note documents a single T cell receptor beta chain sequence. Germline lookup yields CDR1 SGHDT and CDR2 YYEEEE. The V end lost 2 bases, the J end lost 3 bases, and 26 bases lay between the germline ends. The CDR3 runs to 19 residues. The sample comes from a study of shared T cell receptors in the human thymus. The data were produced by immunoSEQ multiplex PCR, yet TCRdb's version contains in-frame clones alone and is incomplete. The sample lists about 610,000 clones, over 75% seen once, with around 0.01% in the top ten. The same sample was also studied in work on human thymus T cells.

The sample consisted of thymocytes. The chain has TRBV5-6 and TRBJ1-2; D is possibly TRBD1 (6 bases). The source is a boy younger than two with a congenital heart defect. CDR3 loop: CASSLGDGGDTPRDYGYTF. CDR3 sequence (DNA): TGTGCCAGCAGCTTAGGGGACGGGGGGGACACGCCGCGGGACTATGGCTACACCTTC.